The 11 T cell receptor beta chains below all came from one sample that was sequenced in a study of OX40 agonist ivuxolimab in advanced cancers. The method was immunoSEQ multiplex PCR; TCRdb's version includes in-frame clones alone and lacks a portion of them. The sample yields under 70,000 clones, roughly 89% seen once. The sample in question was CD4+ or CD8+ T cells sorted from blood, obtained in a trial of the OX40 agonist ivuxolimab. The receptors shown here come from an adult with an advanced solid tumor such as melanoma, head and neck, liver or kidney cancer.

The rearrangement links TRBV2 to TRBJ2-6; D not resolved. Between the trimmed V and J ends, which lost 4 bases and 0 bases, there was a span of 4 bases. Germline V gives CDR1 SNHLY, CDR2 FYNNEI. CDR3 length: 14 residues. The CDR3 nucleotides read TGTGCCAGCAGTGTCAGCTCTGGGGCCAACGTCCTGACTTTC. It translates to CASSVSSGANVLTF.

The chain recombines TRBV6-6 with TRBJ2-7, with TRBD2 as a possible D gene (6 bases). Trimming removed 2 bases at V and 3 bases at J, with 11 bases between. Germline CDR1 and CDR2: MNHNY and SVGAGI (reference sequence). This CDR3 contains 14 residues. CDR3 DNA sequence: TGTGCCAGCAGTTACGGGGGGTCCAACTACGAGCAGTACTTC. Translating gives CASSYGGSNYEQYF.

The CDR3 nucleotides read TGTGCCAGCGGGGCAGCGACAGGGGTAGTAGGCTACACCTTC. This gives the protein CASGAATGVVGYTF. The rearrangement links TRBV6-5 to TRBJ1-2; 8 bases are a match to TRBD1. The germline V gene has CDR1 MNHEY and CDR2 SVGAGI. V lost 8 bases to trimming and J lost 8 bases; unmatched junction nucleotides: 13. This CDR3 is 14 amino acids long.

The rearrangement links TRBV10-3 to TRBJ2-7; TRBD2 aligns across 10 bases. The CDR3 is made up of 14 amino acids. Trimming took 7 bases from V and 2 from J; bases not matched to a gene: 5. Germline assignment: CDR1 ENHRY and CDR2 SYGVKD. The CDR3 is CAINSGTSAYEQYF. CDR3 DNA: TGTGCCATCAACTCGGGGACTAGCGCCTACGAGCAGTACTTC.

J is TRBJ2-3 and V is TRBV6-1, with D perhaps matching TRBD1 (6 bases). CDR1 is MNHNS and CDR2 is SASEGT in the germline V gene. With 1 base removed from V and 11 bases from J, the gap between germline ends came to 16 bases. The CDR3 is 14 residues long. CDR3 bases: TGTGCCAGCAGTGAAGACGCGAACAGGGAAATGCAGTATTTT. This sequence encodes CASSEDANREMQYF.

This clone occurred once. V usage is TRBV23-1 and J usage is TRBJ2-1, with TRBD2 matching 14 bases. TRBV23-1 is identified as an open reading frame with a role that is uncertain. The CDR3 has 17 residues. J lost 4 bases, V lost 8 bases, and 10 bases had no gene match. The chain's CDR3 is CASAPGTSGGYYNEQFF. For the CDR3, the DNA is TGCGCCAGCGCCCCCGGGACTAGCGGGGGTTATTACAATGAGCAGTTCTTC.

CDR3 nucleotides: TGTGCCAGCAGCGGAACATCCCAAGAGACCCAGTACTTC. Amino acid sequence: CASSGTSQETQYF. The chain links TRBV9 to TRBJ2-5, with unresolved D. The CDR3 covers 13 residues. With 3 bases removed from V and 1 base from J, the gap between germline ends came to 7 bases. The germline CDR1 and CDR2 sequences are SGDLS and YYNGEE.

The chain uses TRBV6-5 and TRBJ2-7, with D perhaps matching TRBD1 (6 bases). The V and J ends lost 7 bases and 0 bases respectively, with 13 bases between them. This CDR3 spans 14 amino acids. Germline CDR1 and CDR2: MNHEY and SVGAGI. The CDR3 DNA reads as TGTGCCAGCAACGTTAGGGGGAGCTCCTACGAGCAGTACTTC. The encoded protein is CASNVRGSSYEQYF.

The chain employs TRBV5-1 and TRBJ2-5; perhaps D is TRBD1 or TRBD2 (5 bases each). The CDR3 contains 15 residues. Trimming pared 4 bases from V and 2 bases from J, leaving 15 bases between. Germline CDR1 SGHRS, CDR2 YFSETQ. In DNA form, the CDR3 reads TGCGCCAGCAGCCTTGGGGCGGGCAGACAAGAGACCCAGTACTTC. Amino acids: CASSLGAGRQETQYF.

V gene TRBV6-1 combines with J gene TRBJ2-1; 7 bases agree with TRBD2. This CDR3 has 15 amino acids. Per the germline V gene, CDR1 is MNHNS and CDR2 is SASEGT. Trimming at V came to 7 bases and at J to 3 bases, leaving 9 bases not matched to a gene. The chain's CDR3 is CASNPGAGRYNEQFF. Here the CDR3 DNA reads TGTGCCAGCAATCCGGGAGCGGGGCGCTACAATGAGCAGTTCTTC.

This rearrangement joins TRBV10-2 to TRBJ2-3, with TRBD2 as a possible D gene (5 bases). The germline V and J ends were trimmed by 4 bases and 1 base, with 15 bases remaining between them. The length of the CDR3 is 16 residues. Per germline, CDR1 WSHSY and CDR2 SAAADI. The CDR3 sequence: CASSVTSPAGTDTQYF. CDR3 nucleotides: TGCGCCAGCAGTGTTACTAGTCCGGCGGGCACAGATACGCAGTATTTT.